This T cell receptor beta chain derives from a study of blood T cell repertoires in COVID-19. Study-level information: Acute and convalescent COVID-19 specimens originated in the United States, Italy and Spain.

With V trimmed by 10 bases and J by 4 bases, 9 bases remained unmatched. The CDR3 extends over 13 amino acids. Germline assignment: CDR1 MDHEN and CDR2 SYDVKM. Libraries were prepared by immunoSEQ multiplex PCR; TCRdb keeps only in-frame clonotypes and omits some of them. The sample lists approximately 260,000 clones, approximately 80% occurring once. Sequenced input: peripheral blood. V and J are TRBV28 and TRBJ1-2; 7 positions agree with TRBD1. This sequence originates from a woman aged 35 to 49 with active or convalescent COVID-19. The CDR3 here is CATDPGQRYGYTF. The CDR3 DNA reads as TGTGCCACCGACCCGGGACAGCGCTATGGCTACACCTTC.